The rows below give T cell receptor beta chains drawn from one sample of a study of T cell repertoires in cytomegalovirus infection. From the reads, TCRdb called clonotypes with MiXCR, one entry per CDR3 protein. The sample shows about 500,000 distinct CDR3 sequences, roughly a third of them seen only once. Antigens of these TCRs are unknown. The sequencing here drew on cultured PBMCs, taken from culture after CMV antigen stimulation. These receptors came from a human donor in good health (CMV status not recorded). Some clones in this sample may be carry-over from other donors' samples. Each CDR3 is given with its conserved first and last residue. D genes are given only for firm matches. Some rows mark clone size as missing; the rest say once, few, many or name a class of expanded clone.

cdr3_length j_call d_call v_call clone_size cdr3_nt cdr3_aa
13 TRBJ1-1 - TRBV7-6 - TGTGCCAGCACCGGGCAGGGGAGCACTGAAGCTTTCTTT CASTGQGSTEAFF
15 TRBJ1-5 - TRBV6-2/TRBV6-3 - TGTGCCAGCAGTCCGCGAGAGGGGCCCGGGCAGCCCCAGCATTTT CASSPREGPGQPQHF
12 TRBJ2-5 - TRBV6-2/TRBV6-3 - TGTGCCAGCAGTTACCAGACGCAGACCCAGTACTTC CASSYQTQTQYF
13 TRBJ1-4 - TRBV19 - TGTGCCATGAGGGCCAGGGCGGGTGAAAAACTGTTTTTT CAMRARAGEKLFF
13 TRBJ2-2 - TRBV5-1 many TGCGCCAGCAGCACCACAGTGACCGGGGAGCTGTTTTTT CASSTTVTGELFF
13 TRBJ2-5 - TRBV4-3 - TGCGCCAGCAGCCAAGATCTAGAAGAGACCCAGTACTTC CASSQDLEETQYF
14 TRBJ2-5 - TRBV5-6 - TGTGCCAGCAGCTCGGAGGCAGGGGAAGAGACCCAGTACTTC CASSSEAGEETQYF
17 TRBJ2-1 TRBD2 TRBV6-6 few TGTGCCAGCAGAGCCGGGACTAGCGGGCGTATCTACAATGAGCAGTTCTTC CASRAGTSGRIYNEQFF
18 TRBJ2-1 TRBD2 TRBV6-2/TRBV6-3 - TGTGCCAGCAGTTACTCGAAGCCCACTAGCGGGAGGAGCAATGAGCAGTTCTTC CASSYSKPTSGRSNEQFF
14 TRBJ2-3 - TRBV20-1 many TGCAGTGCTAGAGAGGGAAAGGGCACAGATACGCAGTATTTT CSAREGKGTDTQYF
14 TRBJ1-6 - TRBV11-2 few TGTGCCAGCAGTCGCGACGGCGCCGATTCACCCCTCCACTTT CASSRDGADSPLHF
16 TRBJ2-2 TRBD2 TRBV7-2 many TGTGCCAGCAGCTACCCCGCGGGGGGCGGGACCGGGGAGCTGTTTTTT CASSYPAGGGTGELFF
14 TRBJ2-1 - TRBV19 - TGTGCCAGTACGGCGGGACCGACATACAATGAGCAGTTCTTC CASTAGPTYNEQFF
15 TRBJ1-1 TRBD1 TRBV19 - TGTGCCAGTAGTATCCAGGGGGGGACAGAAGGTGAAGCTTTCTTT CASSIQGGTEGEAFF
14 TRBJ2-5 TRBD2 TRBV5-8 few TGTGCCAGCAGCCGGGGGGTCCTAAAAGAGACCCAGTACTTC CASSRGVLKETQYF
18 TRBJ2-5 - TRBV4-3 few TGCGCCAGCAGCCAACCTCGAGCGGGTCGCCCTTACCAAGAGACCCAGTACTTC CASSQPRAGRPYQETQYF
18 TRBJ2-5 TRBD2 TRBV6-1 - TGTGCCAGCAGCCCTGCGGCTAGCGGGAGGGCGACGCAAGAGACCCAGTACTTC CASSPAASGRATQETQYF
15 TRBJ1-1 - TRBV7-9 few TGTGCCAGCAGCTTATCTTTGGGCCAGAACACTGAAGCTTTCTTT CASSLSLGQNTEAFF
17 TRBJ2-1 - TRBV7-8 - TGTGCCAGCAGCCCCCGGCCCACCTTTAGCTCCTACAATGAGCAGTTCTTC CASSPRPTFSSYNEQFF
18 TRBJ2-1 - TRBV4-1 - TGCGCCAGCAGCCAAGGGGGGGGGGTTCAGGGGTTCTACAATGAGCAGTTCTTC CASSQGGGVQGFYNEQFF
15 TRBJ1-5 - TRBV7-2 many TGTGCCAGCACCCCCCCCGGAGGGGGTGAACAGCCCCAGCATTTT CASTPPGGGEQPQHF
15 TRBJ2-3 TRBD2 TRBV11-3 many TGTGCCAGCAGCTTATGGACTAGCGGGAGAGATACGCAGTATTTT CASSLWTSGRDTQYF
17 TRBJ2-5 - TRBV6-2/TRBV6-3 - TGTGCCAGCAGTTACTCGTTGGTAGCGGCTTACCAAGAGACCCAGTACTTC CASSYSLVAAYQETQYF
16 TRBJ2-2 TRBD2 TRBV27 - TGTGCCAGCAGTCTTACTAGCGGGAGGGCCGACGGGGAGCTGTTTTTT CASSLTSGRADGELFF
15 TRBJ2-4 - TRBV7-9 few TGTGCCAGCAGCTTATCGGTCGCCGGGAAAAACATTCAGTACTTC CASSLSVAGKNIQYF
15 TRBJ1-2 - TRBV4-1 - TGCGCCAGCAGCCAAGGTCCCTCGGCCAACTATGGCTACACCTTC CASSQGPSANYGYTF
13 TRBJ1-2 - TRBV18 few TGTGCCAGCTCACCCGGGGCAGTGAATGGCTACACCTTC CASSPGAVNGYTF
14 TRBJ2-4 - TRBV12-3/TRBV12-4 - TGTGCCAGCAGTTTTACTACGGGGGAGAACATTCAGTACTTC CASSFTTGENIQYF
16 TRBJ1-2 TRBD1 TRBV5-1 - TGCGCCAGCAGCGATGAAGGACAGGGGGGAGGCTATGGCTACACCTTC CASSDEGQGGGYGYTF
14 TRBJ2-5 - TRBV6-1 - TGTGCCAGCAGTGCCCGGGACCCAGAAGAGACCCAGTACTTC CASSARDPEETQYF
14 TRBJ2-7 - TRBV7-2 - TGTGCCAGCAGCTTATGGGGCGAGGGATACGAGCAGTACTTC CASSLWGEGYEQYF
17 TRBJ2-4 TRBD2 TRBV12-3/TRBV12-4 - TGTGCCAGCAGTTTAGTAGTGGCTAGCGGGGAGATTAACATTCAGTACTTC CASSLVVASGEINIQYF
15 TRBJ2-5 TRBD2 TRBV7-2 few TGTGCCAGCAGCTTTGGTAGCGGGAGTACAGAGACCCAGTACTTC CASSFGSGSTETQYF
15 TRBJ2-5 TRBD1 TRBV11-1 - TGTGCCAGCAGCTGGGACAGGGGGTTATCGGAGACCCAGTACTTC CASSWDRGLSETQYF
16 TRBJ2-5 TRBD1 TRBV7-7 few TGTGCTAGCAGCTTAGTGAGAGGGGGCATGGAAGAGACCCAGTACTTC CASSLVRGGMEETQYF
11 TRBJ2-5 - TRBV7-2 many TGTGCCAGCAGCCGGCGGGAGACCCAGTACTTC CASSRRETQYF
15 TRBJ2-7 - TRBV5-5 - TGTGCCAGCAGCTCCGGACCGGGGCTCGACTACGAGCAGTACTTC CASSSGPGLDYEQYF
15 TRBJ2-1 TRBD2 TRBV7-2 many TGTGCCAGCAGTTCAACTAGCGGGAGGTACAATGAGCAGTTCTTC CASSSTSGRYNEQFF
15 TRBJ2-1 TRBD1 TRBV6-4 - TGTGCCAGCAGTGAACAGGGGGCTTCCTACAATGAGCAGTTCTTC CASSEQGASYNEQFF
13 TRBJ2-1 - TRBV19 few TGTGCCAGTAGTGCCGGGACTGACAATGAGCAGTTCTTC CASSAGTDNEQFF
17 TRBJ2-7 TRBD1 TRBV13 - TGTGCCAGCAGCCCAGGACAGGGGGCGCTCAAGCAGTACGAGCAGTACTTC CASSPGQGALKQYEQYF
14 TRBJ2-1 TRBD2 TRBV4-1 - TGCGCCAGCAGCCAAGTCGGCGGGAGTAAGGAGCAGTTCTTC CASSQVGGSKEQFF
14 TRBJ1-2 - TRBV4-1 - TGCGCCAGCAGCCAAGTAATAGGTGGAAATGGCTACACCTTC CASSQVIGGNGYTF
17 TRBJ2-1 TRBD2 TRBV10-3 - TGTGCCATCAGTGAGCAACCGGGGCTAGCGGGAAACAATGAGCAGTTCTTC CAISEQPGLAGNNEQFF
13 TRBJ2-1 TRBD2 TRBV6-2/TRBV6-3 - TGTTCCACCAGACTAGCGGGAGGGCAGGAGCAGTTCTTC CSTRLAGGQEQFF
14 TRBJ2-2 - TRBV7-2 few TGTGCCAGCAGCCCCCAATCTCGGACCGGGGAGCTGTTTTTT CASSPQSRTGELFF
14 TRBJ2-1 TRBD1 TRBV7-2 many TGTGCCAGCAGCTTTACAGGGGGCCCCAATGAGCAGTTCTTC CASSFTGGPNEQFF
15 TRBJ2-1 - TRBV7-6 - TGTGCCAGCAGCTCACAGCGGGCGTCCTACAATGAGCAGTTCTTC CASSSQRASYNEQFF
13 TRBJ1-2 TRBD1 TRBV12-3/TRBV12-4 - TGTGCCAGCAGACTGACAGGGAATATGGGCTACACCTTC CASRLTGNMGYTF
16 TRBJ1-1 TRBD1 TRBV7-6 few TGTGCCAGCAGCTTAGGAGGGACAGCCACCGGGGATGAAGCTTTCTTT CASSLGGTATGDEAFF